The T cell receptor (beta chain) described here comes from a study of T-cell memory formation after mild COVID-19. Across the study: Largely donor-specific sequence clusters came from a couple of donors.

Amplification by 5'RACE using constant-segment primers produced TCR alpha and TCR beta cDNA libraries that carried sample barcodes and UMIs. Via MiXCR, TCRdb re-called the 5' RACE reads, giving one row per CDR3 protein. The repertoire has fewer than 250,000 distinct CDR3 sequences, over 9.5% of them found once; the top ten carry just over 3%. The CDR3 is 14 residues long. Looked up from germline, CDR1 is SGHTA and CDR2 is FQGNSA. V was clipped by 6 bases and J by 4 bases, with 12 bases between them. The sequenced material came from PBMCs or a T cell subset sorted from them (not recorded which). This clonotype was obtained from a man younger than 35 who had mild COVID-19 (a few samples of this study predate the infection). Cell type and time point are not known. The chain combines TRBV7-2 with TRBJ1-4; the D gene is possibly TRBD1 (6 bases). DNA for the CDR3: TGTGCCAGCAGTCCCGACAGGTATAATGAAAAACTGTTTTTT. Protein sequence: CASSPDRYNEKLFF.